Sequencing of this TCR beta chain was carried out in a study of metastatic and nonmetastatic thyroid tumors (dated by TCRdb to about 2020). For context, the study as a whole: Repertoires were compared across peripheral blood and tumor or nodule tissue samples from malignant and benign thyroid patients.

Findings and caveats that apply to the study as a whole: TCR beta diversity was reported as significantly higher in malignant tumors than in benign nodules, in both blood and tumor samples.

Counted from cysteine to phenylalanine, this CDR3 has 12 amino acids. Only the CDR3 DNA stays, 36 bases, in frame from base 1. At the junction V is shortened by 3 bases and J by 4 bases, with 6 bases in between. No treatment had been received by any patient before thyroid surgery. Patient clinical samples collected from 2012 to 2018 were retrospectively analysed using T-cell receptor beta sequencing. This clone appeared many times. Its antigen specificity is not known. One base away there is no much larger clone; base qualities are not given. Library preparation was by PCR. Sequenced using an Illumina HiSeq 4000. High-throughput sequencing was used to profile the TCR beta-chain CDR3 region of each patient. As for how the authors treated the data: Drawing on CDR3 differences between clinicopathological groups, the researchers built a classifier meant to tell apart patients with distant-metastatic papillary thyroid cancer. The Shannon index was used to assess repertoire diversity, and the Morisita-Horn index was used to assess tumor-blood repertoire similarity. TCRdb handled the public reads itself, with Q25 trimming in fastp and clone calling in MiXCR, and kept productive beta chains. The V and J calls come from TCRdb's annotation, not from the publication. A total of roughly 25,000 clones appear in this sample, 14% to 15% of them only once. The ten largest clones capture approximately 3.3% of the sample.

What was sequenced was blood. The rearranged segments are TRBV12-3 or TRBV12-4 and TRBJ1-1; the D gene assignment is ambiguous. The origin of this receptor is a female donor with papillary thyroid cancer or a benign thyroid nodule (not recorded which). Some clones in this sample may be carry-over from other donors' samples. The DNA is TGTGCCAGCAGTTTGTGGCGCACTGAAGCTTTCTTT. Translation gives CASSLWRTEAFF.